Following are 20 T cell receptor beta chains from one sample sequenced in a study of T-cell memory formation after mild COVID-19. Each CDR3 protein gets one entry after TCRdb re-called the 5' RACE reads with MiXCR. The table includes roughly 15,000 distinct CDR3 sequences, 20% to 25% detected once. Material for sequencing was PBMCs or a T cell subset sorted from them (not recorded which). These receptors were obtained from a man between 18 and 35 years old who had mild COVID-19 (a few samples of this study predate the infection). Cell type and time point are not known.

In its sample, this clonotype was seen many times. J is TRBJ1-1 and V is TRBV6-5; D uncertain. Germline CDR1 is MNHEY and CDR2 is SVGAGI. The CDR3 sequence is 12 residues long. V shed 4 bases and J shed 8 bases, with 11 bases lying between them. CDR3 nucleotides: TGTGCCAGCAGTTCCTCCAGGAGGGAAGCTTTCTTT. This translates into CASSSSRREAFF.

This clonotype came up many times. The genes are TRBV7-2 and TRBJ2-7; 11 nucleotides line up with TRBD2. The CDR3 is 16 amino acids. J was trimmed by 4 bases and V by 5 bases; bases with no gene match: 10. Germline-derived CDR1 and CDR2 are SGHTA and FQGNSA. The CDR3 nucleotides are TGTGCCAGCAGCATTACTACTAGCGGGGGCTGGTACGAGCAGTACGTC. It yields the protein CASSITTSGGWYEQYV.

This clonotype was seen many times. The chain is built from TRBV7-9 and TRBJ2-7; TRBD1 or TRBD2 may be the D gene (6 bases each). Trimming stripped 5 bases from V and 7 bases from J, with 24 bases between. The germline gives CDR1 SEHNR, CDR2 FQNEAQ (reference sequence). The CDR3 is 16 amino acids. This CDR3 reads CASSIPGGGGAWEQYF. Here the CDR3 DNA reads TGTGCCAGCAGCATTCCCGGGGGCGGAGGAGCGTGGGAGCAGTACTTC.

This clonotype was counted ten times or more. This chain links TRBV14 with TRBJ1-1; tentatively, D is TRBD1 (6 bases). The CDR3 is made up of 15 amino acids. V was trimmed by 5 bases and J by 4 bases, leaving 17 bases between them. Germline V gene data show CDR1 as SGHDN and CDR2 as FVKESK. The CDR3 is CASSKGPGDPTEAFF. In nucleotides, the CDR3 is TGTGCCAGCAGCAAAGGGCCAGGGGATCCCACTGAAGCTTTCTTT.

This clonotype was detected ten times or more. V usage is TRBV9 and J usage is TRBJ2-1; D unresolved. V was pared by 3 bases and J by 4 bases, with 8 bases between. Germline loops: CDR1 SGDLS, CDR2 YYNGEE. The CDR3 extends over 13 amino acids. For the CDR3, the DNA is TGTGCCAGCAGCGGACAAGAATACAATGAGCAGTTCTTC. Translated, it gives CASSGQEYNEQFF.

J is TRBJ2-7 and V is TRBV25-1, with 12 positions matching TRBD2. Germline V gene sequence: CDR1 MGHDK, CDR2 SYGVNS. The CDR3 spans 14 residues. The V segment lost 4 bases and the J segment 2 bases; nucleotides outside the gene matches: 0. The CDR3: CASSGTSGAYEQYF. CDR3 nucleotide sequence: TGTGCCAGCAGTGGGACTAGCGGGGCCTACGAGCAGTACTTC.

The sample holds many counts of this clonotype. CDR3 sequence (DNA): TGTGCCAGCAGCTCTCGGGACCTTCTTACCTACGAGCAGTACTTC. The encoded protein is CASSSRDLLTYEQYF. The rearrangement uses TRBV7-9 and TRBJ2-7, with D tentatively TRBD1 or TRBD2 (5 bases each). This CDR3 has 15 residues. Germline V lookup: CDR1 SEHNR, CDR2 FQNEAQ (reference sequence). V lost 4 bases to trimming and J lost 2 bases, with 15 bases between them. Combining the CDR3 with reference TRBV7-9 and TRBJ2-7 gives the whole variable domain DTGVSQNPRHKITKRGQNVTFRCDPISEHNRLYWYRQTLGQGPEFLTYFQNEAQLEKSRLLSDRFSAERPKGSFSTLEIQRTEQGDSAMYLCASSSRDLLTYEQYFGPGTRLTVT.

This clonotype was counted a few times. The gene calls are TRBV28 and TRBJ1-2, with D possibly matching TRBD1 (5 bases). V was shortened by 4 bases and J by 5 bases, with 11 bases between the two germline ends. The CDR3 is 13 residues long. The germline V gene has CDR1 MDHEN and CDR2 SYDVKM. CDR3 sequence reads: CASSSRDRYGYTF. As DNA, the CDR3 is TGTGCCAGCAGTTCGCGCGACAGATATGGCTACACCTTC.

In this sample, this clonotype turned up many times. V and J are TRBV20-1 and TRBJ1-2; unclear D gene. This CDR3 comprises 12 residues. Germline loops: CDR1 DFQATT, CDR2 SNEGSKA (reference sequence). CDR3 nucleotides: TGCAGCACCCTGAGGGCTTTCTATGGCTACACCTTC. As protein: CSTLRAFYGYTF.

In its sample, this clonotype ranks as medium-sized. In DNA form, the CDR3 reads TGCGCCAGCAGCTTGGCCCTAGGGGACAATGAGCAGTTCTTC. This translates into CASSLALGDNEQFF. The chain has TRBV5-1 and TRBJ2-1; possible D gene TRBD1, 5 bases. This CDR3 contains 14 residues. Germline values: CDR1 SGHRS, CDR2 YFSETQ. V was pared by 0 bases and J by 5 bases, with 9 bases between. Together with reference TRBV5-1 and TRBJ2-1, the CDR3 gives the full variable domain: KAGVTQTPRYLIKTRGQQVTLSCSPISGHRSVSWYQQTPGQGLQFLFEYFSETQRNKGNFPGRFSGRQFSNSRSEMNVSTLELGDSALYLCASSLALGDNEQFFGPGTRLTVL.

This clonotype has ten or more counts. The chain links TRBV6-6 to TRBJ2-5; TRBD2 aligns across 7 bases. Per the germline V gene, CDR1 is MNHNY and CDR2 is SVGAGI (reference sequence). This CDR3 contains 14 residues. The junction had 6 bases not matched to a gene; V was cut back by 3 bases and J by 5 bases. The CDR3 protein is CASSYGTGGETQYF. CDR3 coding DNA: TGTGCCAGCAGTTATGGGACGGGAGGCGAGACCCAGTACTTC.

There are many counts of this clonotype. The V gene is TRBV6-2 or TRBV6-3, the J gene TRBJ2-3; 9 nucleotides agree with TRBD2. The J segment lost 4 bases and the V segment lost 2 bases, leaving 4 bases of the junction unmatched. Germline values: CDR1 MNHEY, CDR2 SVGEGT. The CDR3 is made up of 15 amino acids. CDR3 region: CASSYVAGAPDTQYF. The CDR3 coding sequence is TGTGCCAGCAGTTACGTAGCGGGGGCCCCAGATACGCAGTATTTT.

This clonotype appeared many times. The V call is TRBV28, the J call TRBJ2-2; 7 bases agree with TRBD2. CDR1 and CDR2 from the germline V gene are MDHEN and SYDVKM. The CDR3 spans 17 residues. V was clipped by 0 bases and J by 4 bases; unmatched bases: 8. CDR3 sequence (DNA): TGTGCCAGCAGTTTATGCAGGCGGGGGAGCTGCACCGGGGAGCTGTTTTTT. Its protein product is CASSLCRRGSCTGELFF.

This chain connects TRBV10-3 to TRBJ2-5; D gene unclear. The CDR3 is 15 amino acids. CDR1 is ENHRY and CDR2 is SYGVKD in the germline V gene. Trimming removed 0 bases from V and 2 bases from J, with 10 bases in between. The CDR3 protein is CAISESLWDQETQYF. In DNA form, the CDR3 reads TGTGCCATCAGTGAGTCGTTATGGGATCAAGAGACCCAGTACTTC.

This clonotype was detected many times. This sequence joins TRBV5-1 and TRBJ2-7; 10 positions match TRBD1. The CDR3 is 15 residues long. The J segment lost 4 bases and the V segment lost 4 bases, leaving 8 bases of the junction unmatched. From germline, CDR1 is SGHRS and CDR2 YFSETQ. The CDR3 protein is CASSQPTGGSYEQYF. DNA for the CDR3: TGCGCCAGCAGCCAACCGACAGGGGGCTCTTACGAGCAGTACTTC. Full variable domain (remainder filled in from reference TRBV5-1 and TRBJ2-7): KAGVTQTPRYLIKTRGQQVTLSCSPISGHRSVSWYQQTPGQGLQFLFEYFSETQRNKGNFPGRFSGRQFSNSRSEMNVSTLELGDSALYLCASSQPTGGSYEQYFGPGTRLTVT.

In this sample, this clonotype turned up many times. The V gene is TRBV4-1, the J gene TRBJ2-5; D not certain. The CDR3 consists of 15 residues. Germline CDR1 and CDR2: MGHRA and YSYEKL. Trimming took 4 bases from V and 4 from J, leaving 16 bases between them. The CDR3 DNA follows: TGCGCCAGCAGCCGCCCTCCAGCACCGGGAGAGACCCAGTACTTC. Encoded protein: CASSRPPAPGETQYF.

The sample holds many counts of this clonotype. This chain joins TRBV5-1 and TRBJ1-6; D ambiguous. This CDR3 has 16 amino acids. The germline V gene has CDR1 SGHRS and CDR2 YFSETQ. The V gene lost 4 bases and the J gene lost 7 bases, with 18 bases spanning the gap. CDR3 in amino acids: CASSRGRDLRNSPLHF. Here the CDR3 DNA reads TGCGCCAGCAGCCGTGGGAGGGATTTACGGAATTCACCCCTCCACTTT.

This chain connects TRBV9 to TRBJ1-2; D possibly corresponds to TRBD1 (6 bases). V lost 0 bases, J lost 0 bases, and 21 bases lay in between. From germline, CDR1 is SGDLS and CDR2 YYNGEE. This CDR3 is built from 19 residues. The CDR3 coding sequence is TGTGCCAGCAGCGTAGACCCCCGGACAGTAATCTCCTCTAACTATGGCTACACCTTC. Residues: CASSVDPRTVISSNYGYTF.

This clonotype came up many times. The chain has TRBV7-2 and TRBJ2-1, with D maybe TRBD2 (5 bases). Germline assignment: CDR1 SGHTA and CDR2 FQGNSA. This CDR3 is built from 14 residues. V lost 5 bases, J lost 8 bases, and 16 bases lay in between. The DNA of the CDR3 is TGTGCCAGCAGCCACATGCGGGCCGGGGATGAGCAGTTCTTC. It is translated as CASSHMRAGDEQFF.

This clonotype was recorded many times. This sequence joins TRBV15 and TRBJ2-2; 9 nucleotides align to TRBD1. This CDR3 has 17 residues. Germline loops: CDR1 LNHNV, CDR2 YYDKDF (reference sequence). The ends lost 5 bases at V and 3 bases at J; junction bases unmatched: 10. DNA of the CDR3: TGTGCCACCAGCGGGGGAGCGGGACAGGGTTACACCGGGGAGCTGTTTTTT. This codes for CATSGGAGQGYTGELFF.